This TCR beta chain emerged from a study of blood T cells in healthy people across ages. Broader study findings: TCR beta diversity correlated strongly with naive T cell percentage.

Primers used in a second PCR of roughly 6 to 12 cycles were a sample-barcoded 5' primer and a J-beta primer mix. TCRdb passed the 5' RACE reads through MiXCR, listing each CDR3 protein once. The table shows around 780,000 distinct CDR3 sequences, with under 30% occurring only once. Details on this clonotype: What it binds is not known. One junction end does not reproduce the germline sequence, and a read error may be involved.

Extraction of total RNA produced a minimum of 5.5 micrograms from each sample. The CDR3 is 14 amino acids. CDR1 ENHRY and CDR2 SYGVKD come from the germline V gene. The same data also contributed to another study, on T cells of mothers and their children. This second report adds: Each donor was one of three healthy Caucasian mothers or one of their six children.

J is TRBJ1-1 and V is TRBV10-3; TRBD1 is a possible D gene (5 bases). Specimen: blood. The TCR sequence derives from a boy between 10 and 17 years old in good health. The chain's CDR3 is CVITKQEGNTEAFF. The CDR3 DNA follows: TGTGTCATCACTAAACAGGAGGGCAACACTGAAGCTTTCTTT.